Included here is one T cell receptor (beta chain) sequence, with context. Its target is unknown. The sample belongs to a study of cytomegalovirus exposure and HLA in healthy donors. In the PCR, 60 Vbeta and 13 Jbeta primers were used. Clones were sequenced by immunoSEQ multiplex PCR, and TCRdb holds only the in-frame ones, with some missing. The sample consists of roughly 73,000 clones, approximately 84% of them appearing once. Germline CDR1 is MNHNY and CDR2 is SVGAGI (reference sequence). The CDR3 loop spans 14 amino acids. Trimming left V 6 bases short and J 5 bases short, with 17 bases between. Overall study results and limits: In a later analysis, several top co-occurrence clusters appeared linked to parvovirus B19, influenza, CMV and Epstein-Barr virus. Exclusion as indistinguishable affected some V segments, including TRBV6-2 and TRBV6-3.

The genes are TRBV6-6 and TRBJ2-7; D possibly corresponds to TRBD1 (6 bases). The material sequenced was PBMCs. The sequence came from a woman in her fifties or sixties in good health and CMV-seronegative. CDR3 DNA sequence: TGTGCCAGCAGCCCCTTAAGACAGGTACACGAGCAGTACTTC. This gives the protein CASSPLRQVHEQYF.